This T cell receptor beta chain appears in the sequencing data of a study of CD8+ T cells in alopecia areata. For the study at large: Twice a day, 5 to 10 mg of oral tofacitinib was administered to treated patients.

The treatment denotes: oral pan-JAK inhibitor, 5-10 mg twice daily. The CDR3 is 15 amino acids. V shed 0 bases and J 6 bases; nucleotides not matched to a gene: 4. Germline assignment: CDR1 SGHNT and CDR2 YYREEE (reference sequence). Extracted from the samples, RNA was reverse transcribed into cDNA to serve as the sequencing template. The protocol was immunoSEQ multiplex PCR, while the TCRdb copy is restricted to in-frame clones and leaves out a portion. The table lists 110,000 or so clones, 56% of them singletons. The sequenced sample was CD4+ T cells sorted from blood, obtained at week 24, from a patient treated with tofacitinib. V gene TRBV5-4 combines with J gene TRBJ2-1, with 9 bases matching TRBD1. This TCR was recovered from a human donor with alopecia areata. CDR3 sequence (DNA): TGTGCCAGCAGCTTGGGGGACAGGGCTGGCAATGAGCAGTTCTTC. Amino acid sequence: CASSLGDRAGNEQFF.